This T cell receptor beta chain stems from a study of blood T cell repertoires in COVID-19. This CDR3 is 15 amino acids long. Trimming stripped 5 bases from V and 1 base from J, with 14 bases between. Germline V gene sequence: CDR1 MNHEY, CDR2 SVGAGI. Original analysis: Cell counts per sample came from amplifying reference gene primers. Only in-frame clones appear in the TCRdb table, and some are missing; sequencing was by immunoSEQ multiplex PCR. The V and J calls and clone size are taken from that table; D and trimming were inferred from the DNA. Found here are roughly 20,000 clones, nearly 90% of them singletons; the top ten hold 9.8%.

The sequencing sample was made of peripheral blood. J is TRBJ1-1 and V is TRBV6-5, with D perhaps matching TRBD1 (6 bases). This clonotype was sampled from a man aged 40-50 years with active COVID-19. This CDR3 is CASSLQGLGNTEAFF. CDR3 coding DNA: TGTGCCAGCAGTCTACAGGGCCTTGGGAACACTGAAGCTTTCTTT.